This T cell receptor (beta chain) was obtained from a study of T cells in Graves' hyperthyroidism and ophthalmopathy. Orbital computed tomography and thyroid ultrasound, together with serum TRAb and thyroxine and clinical symptoms, were used for diagnoses. Researchers took RNA transcripts and amplified the TCR beta CDR3 regions from them. The TCR CDR3 first-round RT-PCR relied on the HTBI primer set. TCRdb itself ran the multiplex PCR reads through MiXCR, one entry per CDR3 protein. The repertoire holds some 320,000 distinct CDR3 sequences, 12% to 15% seen once, with about 37% in the top ten. In this sample, this clonotype turned up many times. The sequenced sample consisted of blood. This sequence originates from a woman aged 40 to 49 with Graves' ophthalmopathy.

CDR3 loop: CASTRGSEQYF. For the CDR3, the DNA is TGTGCCAGCACCAGGGGGTCCGAGCAGTACTTC. The rearrangement joins TRBV12-3 or TRBV12-4 to TRBJ2-7, with 7 bases fitting TRBD1. V shed 7 bases, J shed 6 bases, and the junction held 3 bases outside the gene matches. The CDR3 sequence is 11 residues long.